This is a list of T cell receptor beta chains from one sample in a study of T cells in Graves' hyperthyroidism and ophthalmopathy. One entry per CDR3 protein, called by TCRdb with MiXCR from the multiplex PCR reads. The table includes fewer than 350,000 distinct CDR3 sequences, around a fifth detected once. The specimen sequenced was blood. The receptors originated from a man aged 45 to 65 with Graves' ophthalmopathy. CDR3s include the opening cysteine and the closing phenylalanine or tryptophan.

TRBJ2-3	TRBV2	CASRTGTSGSVDTQYF
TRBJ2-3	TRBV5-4	CASSEGQLTDTQYF
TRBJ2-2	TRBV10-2	CASSPTRQERAGELFF
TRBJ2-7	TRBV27	CASSLSTSGTYEQYF
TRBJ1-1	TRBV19	CASSGGYGMNTEAFF
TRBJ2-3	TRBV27	CASSPAPLAGVPTDTQYF
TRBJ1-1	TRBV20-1	CSASSAGAVDTEAFF
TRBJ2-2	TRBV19	CASSPRRTGGAGGELFF
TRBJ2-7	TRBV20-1	CSAPLAELTYEQYF
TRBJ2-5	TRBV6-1	CASSDWSGREETQYF
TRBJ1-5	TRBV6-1	CASSERWRASNQPQHF
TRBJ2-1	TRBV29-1	CSVTLTGGPSYNEQFF
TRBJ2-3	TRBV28	CASEAGPYTQYF
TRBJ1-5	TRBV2	CASSEWGGNQPQHF